The sample holds a few counts of the clone carrying this T cell receptor beta chain. This sample is drawn from a study of T cell changes during pregnancy in multiple sclerosis. Assay used: immunoSEQ multiplex PCR; TCRdb lists only in-frame clones, some missing. This table has under 55,000 clones, approximately 95% appearing once. The source was CD4+ T cells from peripheral blood mononuclear cells, collected in the third trimester of pregnancy. The TCR was taken from a female donor with multiple sclerosis, enrolled in a pregnancy study.

CDR3 nucleotides: TGTGCCAGTAGTATCAACGACAGGGTTGGCTACACCTTC. It yields the protein CASSINDRVGYTF. The V call is TRBV19, the J call TRBJ1-2; 7 nucleotides line up with TRBD1. J lost 7 bases, V lost 3 bases, and 5 bases had no gene match. The CDR3 consists of 13 residues. The germline CDR1 and CDR2 sequences are LNHDA and SQIVND (reference sequence).